The clone carrying this T cell receptor (beta chain) was counted at least ten times. Germline V gene sequence: CDR1 SGHRS, CDR2 YFSETQ. The V gene lost 5 bases and the J gene lost 5 bases, with 16 bases spanning the gap. CDR3 size: 15 residues. TCRdb ran MiXCR on the 5' RACE reads and lists one entry per CDR3 protein. The sample holds 45,000 to 60,000 distinct CDR3 sequences, less than 4.5% seen once. This sample is part of a study of neurological immune-mediated disorders. Sequencing was performed on PBMCs. This TCR derives from a man between 25 and 39 years old with multiple sclerosis. The chain combines TRBV5-1 with TRBJ1-4; D is unresolved. This CDR3 reads CASRNAASVNEKLFF. In DNA form, the CDR3 reads TGCGCCAGCAGAAATGCGGCGTCCGTCAATGAAAAACTGTTTTTT.